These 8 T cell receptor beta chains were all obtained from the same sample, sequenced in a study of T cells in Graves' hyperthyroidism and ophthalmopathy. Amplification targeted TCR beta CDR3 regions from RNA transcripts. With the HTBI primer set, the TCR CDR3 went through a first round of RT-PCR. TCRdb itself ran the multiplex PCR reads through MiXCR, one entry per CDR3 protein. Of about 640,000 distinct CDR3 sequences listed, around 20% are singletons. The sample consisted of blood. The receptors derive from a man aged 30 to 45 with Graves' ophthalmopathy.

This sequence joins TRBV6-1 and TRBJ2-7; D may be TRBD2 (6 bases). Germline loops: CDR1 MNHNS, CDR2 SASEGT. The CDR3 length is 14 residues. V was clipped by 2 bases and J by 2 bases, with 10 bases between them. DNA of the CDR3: TGTGCCAGCAGTGAACCGCGGGGCCCCTACGAGCAGTACTTC. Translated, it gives CASSEPRGPYEQYF.

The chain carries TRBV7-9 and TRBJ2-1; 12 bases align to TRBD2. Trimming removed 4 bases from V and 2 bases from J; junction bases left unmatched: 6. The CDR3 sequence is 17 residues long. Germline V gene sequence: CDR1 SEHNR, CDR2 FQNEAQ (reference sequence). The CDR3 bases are TGTGCCAGCAGCTCGCCCCGACTAGCGGGAGCCTACAATGAGCAGTTCTTC. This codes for CASSSPRLAGAYNEQFF. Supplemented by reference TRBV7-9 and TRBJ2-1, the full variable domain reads DTGVSQNPRHKITKRGQNVTFRCDPISEHNRLYWYRQTLGQGPEFLTYFQNEAQLEKSRLLSDRFSAERPKGSFSTLEIQRTEQGDSAMYLCASSSPRLAGAYNEQFFGPGTRLTVL.

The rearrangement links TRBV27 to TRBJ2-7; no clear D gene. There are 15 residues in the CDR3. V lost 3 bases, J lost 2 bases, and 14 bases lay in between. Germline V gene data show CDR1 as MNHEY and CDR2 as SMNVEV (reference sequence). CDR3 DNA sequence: TGTGCCAGCAGTTTCTCCGGCTCGTCCACCTACGAGCAGTACTTC. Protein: CASSFSGSSTYEQYF.

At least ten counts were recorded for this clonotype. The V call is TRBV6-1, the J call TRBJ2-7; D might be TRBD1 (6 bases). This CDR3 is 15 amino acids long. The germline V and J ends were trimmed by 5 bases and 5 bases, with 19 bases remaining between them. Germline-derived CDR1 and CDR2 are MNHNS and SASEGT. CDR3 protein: CASSQLGQGFHEQYF. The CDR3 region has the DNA TGTGCCAGCAGTCAGTTGGGGCAGGGGTTCCACGAGCAGTACTTC.

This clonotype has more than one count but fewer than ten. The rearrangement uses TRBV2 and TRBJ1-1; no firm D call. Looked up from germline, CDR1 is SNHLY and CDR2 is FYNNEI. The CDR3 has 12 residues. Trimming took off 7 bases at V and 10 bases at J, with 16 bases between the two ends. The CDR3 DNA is TGTGCCAGCACCGTGGAGACGTTTAGAGCTTTCTTT. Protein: CASTVETFRAFF.

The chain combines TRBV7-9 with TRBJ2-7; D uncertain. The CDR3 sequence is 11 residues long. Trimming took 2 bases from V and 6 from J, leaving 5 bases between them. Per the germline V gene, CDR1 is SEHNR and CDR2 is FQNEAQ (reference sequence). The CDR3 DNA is TGTGCCAGCAGCTTAAAGCTCGAGCAGTACTTC. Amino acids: CASSLKLEQYF. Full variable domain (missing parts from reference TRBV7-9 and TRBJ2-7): DTGVSQNPRHKITKRGQNVTFRCDPISEHNRLYWYRQTLGQGPEFLTYFQNEAQLEKSRLLSDRFSAERPKGSFSTLEIQRTEQGDSAMYLCASSLKLEQYFGPGTRLTVT.

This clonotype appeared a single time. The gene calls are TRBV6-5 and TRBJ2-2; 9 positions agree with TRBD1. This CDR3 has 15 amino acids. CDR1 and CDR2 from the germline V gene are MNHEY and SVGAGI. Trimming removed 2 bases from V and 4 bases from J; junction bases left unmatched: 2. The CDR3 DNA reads TGTGCCAGCAGTTACCGGACAGGGGTCACCGGGGAGCTGTTTTTT. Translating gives CASSYRTGVTGELFF.

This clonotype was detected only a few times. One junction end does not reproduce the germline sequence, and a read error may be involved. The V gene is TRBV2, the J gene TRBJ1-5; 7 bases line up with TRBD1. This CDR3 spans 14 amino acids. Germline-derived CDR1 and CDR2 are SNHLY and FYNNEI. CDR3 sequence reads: CASSEGGTVKPRHF. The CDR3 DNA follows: TGTGCCAGCAGTGAAGGCGGGACAGTCAAACCCCGGCATTTT.